The 32 T cell receptor beta chains listed next were all sequenced from one sample in a study of tumor-infiltrating lymphocytes in primary liver carcinoma. From approximately 450 ng total RNA, TCR beta cDNA was generated with a primer in the constant region. Three nested multiplex PCR rounds, a slightly modified ARM-PCR, produced the libraries for TCR beta. Two initial PCR rounds of around 10 cycles each paired TRBV1-TRBV30 forward primers with a C-beta reverse primer. TCRdb redid the calling of the multiplex PCR reads with MiXCR, one entry per CDR3 protein. Altogether approximately 76,000 distinct CDR3 sequences are present, around 75% being singletons, with the ten largest covering 12% to 15%. It was from roughly 20-30 mg of unsorted bulk tissue that RNA and DNA were co-extracted. Sequencing used liver tumor tissue from sampling region 4. Subset noted: tumor region T4, right-lateral pole. The origin of the receptors is a woman aged 55-70 years with primary liver carcinoma and hepatitis B virus infection.

Ten or more counts support this clonotype. The chain uses TRBV28 and TRBJ2-5, with D possibly TRBD1 on 5 matching bases. The V and J ends lost 6 bases and 2 bases respectively, with 13 bases between them. Germline V gene lookup returns CDR1 MDHEN and CDR2 SYDVKM. The CDR3 has 14 residues. The CDR3 coding sequence is TGTGCCAGCAGCCGACAGACGGTACAAGAGACCCAGTACTTC. Protein: CASSRQTVQETQYF.

A word on this clonotype: Likely a read error: the CDR3 ends without its conserved phenylalanine or tryptophan. The CDR3 region has the DNA TGTGCCTGGATGCAGGGGGGATCAGGGACTGAAGCTTTCTCT. It specifies CAWMQGGSGTEAFS. This sequence joins TRBV30 and TRBJ1-1; the match to TRBD1 covers 7 bases. This CDR3 is 14 amino acids long. V was clipped by 4 bases and J by 5 bases; unmatched bases: 10. Germline V gene data show CDR1 as GTSNPN and CDR2 as SVGIG (reference sequence).

As concerns this clonotype: One base away lies a much larger clone, so this may be a sequencing read error. The chain couples TRBV28 to TRBJ2-5, with D perhaps TRBD2 (7 bases). This CDR3 is 15 amino acids long. V lost 6 bases and J 4 bases, leaving 18 bases between the germline ends. Germline V gene sequence: CDR1 MDHEN, CDR2 SYDVKM. In DNA form, the CDR3 reads TGTGCCAGCAGGAAACTAGAGGGGGGGGCAGAGACCCAGTACTTC. Encoded protein: CASRKLEGGAETQYF.

Details on this clonotype: This may come from a read error, since a much larger clone is one base off. The V call is TRBV28, the J call TRBJ2-2, with D tentatively TRBD2 (5 bases). The CDR3 spans 16 residues. Per the germline V gene, CDR1 is MDHEN and CDR2 is SYDVKM. V was pared by 8 bases and J by 6 bases, with 22 bases between. This CDR3 is CASASHTRRIAGELFF. The CDR3 DNA reads as TGTGCCAGCGCAAGCCACACCCGGAGGATCGCCGGGGAGCTGTTTTTT. Based on the CDR3 plus reference TRBV28 and TRBJ2-2, the full variable domain is DVKVTQSSRYLVKRTGEKVFLECVQDMDHENMFWYRQDPGLGLRLIYFSYDVKMKEKGDIPEGYSVSREKKERFSLILESASTNQTSMYLCASASHTRRIAGELFFGEGSRLTVL.

Notes on this clonotype: This clone may be a read error of a much larger clone one base away. The chain combines TRBV5-1 with TRBJ1-1, with unresolved D. In germline, CDR1 is SGHRS, CDR2 YFSETQ. This CDR3 comprises 14 residues. The CDR3 coding sequence is TGCACCAGCAGCCTCGCGAGGGTTAACACTGAAGCTTTCTTT. Its protein product is CTSSLARVNTEAFF.

As concerns this clonotype: A read error may explain this, as a much larger clone is one base away. The chain employs TRBV30 and TRBJ2-3; a weak D match, TRBD2 (5 bases). Germline assignment: CDR1 GTSNPN and CDR2 SVGIG (reference sequence). Between the trimmed V and J ends, which lost 0 bases and 4 bases, there was a span of 14 bases. The CDR3 loop spans 15 amino acids. The CDR3 sequence: CAWSVEEGDPDTQYF. DNA of the CDR3: TGTGCCTGGAGTGTTGAAGAGGGAGACCCAGATACGCAGTATTTT.

This chain connects TRBV11-3 to TRBJ1-1, with a weak D call TRBD1 (5 bases). The V gene lost 11 bases and the J gene lost 1 base, with 23 bases spanning the gap. The germline gives CDR1 SGHNT, CDR2 YENEEA. The CDR3 spans 16 residues. Here the CDR3 reads CADSLVGECRNTEAFF. In nucleotides, the CDR3 is TGTGCCGACAGCTTAGTCGGGGAATGCCGGAACACTGAAGCTTTCTTT.

In regard to this clonotype: The junction departs from the called germline gene at one end, perhaps through a read error. The gene calls are TRBV29-1 and TRBJ1-1; no clear D gene. The germline V gene has CDR1 SQVTM and CDR2 ANQGSEA. The CDR3 spans 12 residues. This CDR3 reads CNVRTGNTEAFF. The CDR3, as DNA: TGCAACGTTCGGACGGGGAATACTGAAGCTTTCTTT.

This clonotype rates as medium-sized. This sequence joins TRBV7-9 and TRBJ2-7, with TRBD1 identical over 8 bases. J gave up 3 bases and V 5 bases, and 12 bases lay outside the gene matches. The CDR3 consists of 16 residues. Germline values: CDR1 SEHNR, CDR2 FQNEAQ (reference sequence). CDR3: CASSPWDQGADYEQYF. The CDR3 DNA is TGTGCCAGCAGCCCCTGGGATCAGGGGGCGGACTACGAGCAGTACTTC.

About this clonotype: The germline gene is not matched at one end of the junction; a read error may be the cause. This sequence joins TRBV29-1 and TRBJ2-7; 9 bases fit TRBD1. Germline CDR1 SQVTM, CDR2 ANQGSEA. The CDR3 contains 14 residues. CDR3 amino acids: CSATGTGSSCEQYF. The CDR3 DNA reads as TGTAGCGCAACCGGGACAGGGAGCTCCTGCGAGCAGTACTTC.

Concerning this clonotype: The junction shows a germline mismatch at one end, possibly a read error. This chain connects TRBV11-2 to TRBJ1-3; possible D gene TRBD1, 5 bases. The CDR3 has 18 residues. Germline assignment: CDR1 SGHAT and CDR2 FQNNGV. The CDR3 DNA is TGTGCCAGCGGCCCGCGCCTTCCGACAGATAGCTCTGGACACACCATGTATTTT. It codes for CASGPRLPTDSSGHTMYF. Combining the CDR3 with reference TRBV11-2 and TRBJ1-3 gives the whole variable domain EAGVAQSPRYKIIEKRQSVAFWCNPISGHATLYWYQQILGQGPKLLIQFQNNGVVDDSQLPKDRFSAERLKGVDSTLKIQPAKLEDSAVYLCASGPRLPTDSSGHTMYFGEGSWLTVV.

Note on this clonotype: The final CDR3 position lacks the conserved phenylalanine or tryptophan, pointing to a likely read error. No DNA is shown, since the ends of the CDR3 on it are uncertain; the CDR3 is the one TCRdb lists. This chain connects TRBV6-2 or TRBV6-3 to TRBJ2-7; the table's D call, TRBD2, was not checked against the DNA. The CDR3 spans 14 residues, counting both ends. Germline V CDR1 and CDR2: MNHEY, SVGEGT. CDR3 residues: CASSPGLTTYEQYL.

This clonotype was counted between two and nine times. An end of the junction differs from the germline gene, which may be a read error. The chain recombines TRBV7-9 with TRBJ2-1; D is undetermined. The CDR3 is made up of 15 amino acids. Germline lookup yields CDR1 SEHNR and CDR2 FQNEAQ (reference sequence). The CDR3 here is CASSFYQSSYHEQFF. Here the CDR3 DNA reads TGTGCCAGCAGCTTCTATCAGAGCTCCTACCATGAGCAGTTCTTC.

Concerning this clonotype: A much larger clone lies one base from this, so it may be a read error. The chain carries TRBV10-1 and TRBJ1-4; D is unresolved. This CDR3 spans 13 amino acids. Germline V gene data show CDR1 as WNHNN and CDR2 as SYGVQD (reference sequence). V lost 7 bases and J 7 bases, leaving 13 bases between the germline ends. CDR3 DNA sequence: TGCGCCAGCAATGTCGGCAGTTCTGAAAAACTGTTTTTT. This gives the protein CASNVGSSEKLFF.

This clonotype has ten or more counts. Mismatch with germline at one junction end may stem from a read error. The chain links TRBV30 to TRBJ2-5; 11 nucleotides agree with TRBD1. The CDR3 is made up of 16 amino acids. Germline CDR1 GTSNPN, CDR2 SVGIG (reference sequence). This chain's CDR3 is CAWSTLRTGGSFVWHF. The DNA for the CDR3 is TGTGCCTGGAGTACACTAAGGACAGGGGGCTCGTTCGTATGGCACTTC.

Remarks on this clonotype: Because the CDR3 is missing its conserved closing phenylalanine or tryptophan, this is likely a read error. The DNA is omitted, as the CDR3 cannot be located on it reliably, and the CDR3 follows TCRdb's listing. The chain uses TRBV11-2 and TRBJ2-2; the table gives TRBD2 as D, unverified against the DNA. CDR1 is SGHAT, CDR2 FQNNGV, per germline. The CDR3 is 15 amino acids in total, end residues counted. The CDR3 here is CASSPPQGPTGEPLS.

This clonotype has at least ten counts. V and J are TRBV5-1 and TRBJ2-6, with TRBD1 matching over 10 bases. The V gene end was trimmed by 0 bases and the J gene end by 0 bases; junction bases not matched to a gene: 6. The CDR3 consists of 19 residues. Germline values: CDR1 SGHRS, CDR2 YFSETQ. CDR3 protein: CASSLGTGGSLSGANVLTF. CDR3 nucleotide sequence: TGCGCCAGCAGCTTGGGGACAGGGGGTTCCCTCTCTGGGGCCAACGTCCTGACTTTC.

Only a few counts were recorded for this clonotype. A much bigger clone sits one base away, suggesting this may be a read error. The gene calls are TRBV4-2 and TRBJ2-5, with 9 bases identical to TRBD2. The CDR3 consists of 15 residues. The germline gives CDR1 LGHNA, CDR2 YNFKEQ. The CDR3 loop reads CACSQTTSGQETQYF. CDR3 bases: TGTGCCTGCAGCCAAACGACTAGCGGACAAGAGACCCAGTACTTC.

This chain connects TRBV5-1 to TRBJ1-1, with D possibly being TRBD1 (5 bases). Germline lookup yields CDR1 SGHRS and CDR2 YFSETQ. The CDR3 sequence is 16 residues long. CDR3 coding DNA: TGCACCAACGGCTCGAGGGGCCAGGGCCAGAACACTGAAGCTTTCTTT. Residues: CTNGSRGQGQNTEAFF. Based on the CDR3 plus reference TRBV5-1 and TRBJ1-1, the full variable domain is KAGVTQTPRYLIKTRGQQVTLSCSPISGHRSVSWYQQTPGQGLQFLFEYFSETQRNKGNFPGRFSGRQFSNSRSEMNVSTLELGDSALYLCTNGSRGQGQNTEAFFGQGTRLTVV.

As concerns this clonotype: The CDR3 does not close with the conserved phenylalanine or tryptophan, likely indicating a read error. This chain links TRBV11-3 with TRBJ2-7; D might be TRBD2 (6 bases). This CDR3 contains 16 residues. CDR1 SGHNT and CDR2 YENEEA come from the germline V gene. V was pared by 6 bases and J by 1 base, with 19 bases between. The CDR3 region has the DNA TGTGCCAGCAGAGCCCGCGGGGCACTACCTTCCTACGAGCAGTACTCC. Its translation is CASRARGALPSYEQYS.

For this clonotype: The junction does not match germline at one end; this may be a read error. The chain recombines TRBV6-6 with TRBJ2-5, with D perhaps TRBD1 (6 bases). The CDR3 consists of 14 residues. Germline CDR1 and CDR2: MNHNY and SVGAGI (reference sequence). The CDR3 loop is CAGSIPYRETTQYF. The CDR3 DNA reads as TGTGCCGGCAGTATACCATACAGGGAAACGACCCAGTACTTC.

The rearrangement links TRBV2 to TRBJ2-5; D unresolved. This CDR3 region has 11 residues. The germline V gene encodes CDR1 SNHLY and CDR2 FYNNEI. Trimming left V 4 bases short and J 5 bases short, with 5 bases between. In DNA, the CDR3 is TGTGCCAGCAGTGTGGGGGAGACCCAGTACTTC. Translated, it gives CASSVGETQYF.

This clonotype is a singleton in its sample. This is likely a read error, given that the CDR3 carries no conserved phenylalanine or tryptophan at its end. Written as DNA, the CDR3 is TGCAGCGTTGAAGTCGCGGGGCAAACAGGGGGCGGCTACGGCTACACCCTC. Its protein product is CSVEVAGQTGGGYGYTL. The chain recombines TRBV29-1 with TRBJ1-2, with TRBD1 matching 9 bases. CDR3 length: 17 amino acids. Germline lookup yields CDR1 SQVTM and CDR2 ANQGSEA. The ends lost 1 base at V and 8 bases at J; junction bases unmatched: 17.

This clonotype was observed at least ten times. The V call is TRBV6-1, the J call TRBJ2-1; D is perhaps TRBD2 (5 bases). The germline V gene encodes CDR1 MNHNS and CDR2 SASEGT. CDR3 length: 15 amino acids. The germline V and J ends were trimmed by 2 bases and 7 bases, with 15 bases remaining between them. This CDR3 is CASSERALARNEQFF. For the CDR3, the DNA is TGTGCCAGCAGTGAACGGGCCCTAGCCAGGAATGAGCAGTTCTTC.

About this clonotype: At one boundary the junction diverges from the germline segment, which might be a read error. The chain recombines TRBV29-1 with TRBJ2-3; possibly TRBD1 for D (6 bases). With the DNA end fitting TRBJ1-5 better, the J assignment may be wrong. The CDR3 has 15 amino acids. Germline assignment: CDR1 SQVTM and CDR2 ANQGSEA. The CDR3 nucleotides read TGCAACGTTGAAGGGGGATACCCAAACACAGATACGCAGCATTTT. Residues: CNVEGGYPNTDTQHF.

Remarks on this clonotype: One end of the junction varies from germline; a read error may be responsible. The chain employs TRBV10-3 and TRBJ1-1, with TRBD1 as a possible D gene (5 bases). Germline loops: CDR1 ENHRY, CDR2 SYGVKD. This CDR3 has 12 amino acids. The CDR3 sequence is CVISEPGGEAFF. CDR3 nucleotide sequence: TGTGTCATCAGTGAGCCTGGGGGTGAAGCTTTCTTT.

About this clonotype itself: No DNA is shown, since the ends of the CDR3 on it are uncertain; the CDR3 is the one TCRdb lists. The chain has TRBV6-5 and TRBJ2-1; the table gives TRBD2 as D, unverified against the DNA. Germline lookup yields CDR1 MNHEY and CDR2 SVGAGI. The CDR3 spans 21 amino acids, including both terminal residues. CDR3 loop: CASSFYICSARSPSFYNEQFF.

By share, this clonotype counts as medium-sized. This rearrangement joins TRBV7-8 to TRBJ2-1; TRBD2 agrees at 12 bases. This CDR3 has 16 amino acids. The germline gives CDR1 SGHVS, CDR2 FQNEAQ. V trimming: 4 bases; J trimming: 7 bases; junction bases outside the gene matches: 8. CDR3 in amino acids: CASSSSASGRVNEQFF. CDR3 DNA: TGTGCCAGCAGCTCCAGCGCTAGCGGGAGGGTGAATGAGCAGTTCTTC. Complete variable domain (other parts from reference TRBV7-8 and TRBJ2-1): GAGVSQSPRYKVAKRGQDVALRCDPISGHVSLFWYQQALGQGPEFLTYFQNEAQLDKSGLPSDRFFAERPEGSVSTLKIQRTQQEDSAVYLCASSSSASGRVNEQFFGPGTRLTVL.

Note on this clonotype: In this CDR3 the conserved last residue, phenylalanine or tryptophan, is missing, so a read error is likely. The J gene is TRBJ2-5, the V gene TRBV29-1; TRBD2 aligns across 8 bases. Germline values: CDR1 SQVTM, CDR2 ANQGSEA. The CDR3 sequence is 14 residues long. The CDR3 bases are TGCCGCGCTACCCTACCGGGAGGGCAAGAGACCCAGTACCTC. Its protein product is CRATLPGGQETQYL.

Concerning this clonotype: One end of the junction varies from germline; a read error may be responsible. This sequence joins TRBV6-2 or TRBV6-3 and TRBJ2-1, with TRBD2 matching 7 bases. Germline V gives CDR1 MNHEY, CDR2 SVGEGT. The CDR3 sequence is 15 residues long. The chain's CDR3 is CAGRPPASGSYEQFF. CDR3 in DNA: TGTGCCGGCAGACCCCCCGCTAGCGGAAGCTATGAGCAGTTCTTC.

As to this clonotype: Its ends do not fully match the called genes, so a read error is possible. The chain recombines TRBV29-1 with TRBJ2-3, with a weak D call TRBD2 (5 bases). Germline V lookup: CDR1 SQVTM, CDR2 ANQGSEA. The CDR3 runs 16 residues. The CDR3, as DNA: TGCAGCATTGAAGATATGGGTGTGGGAGGCACAGATACGCAGTATTTT. This gives the protein CSIEDMGVGGTDTQYF.

This clonotype appeared once. At one end, the junction sequence differs from germline, possibly due to a read error. This chain uses TRBV11-2 with TRBJ2-3; D is perhaps TRBD2 (6 bases). There are 14 residues in the CDR3. The V gene's germline CDR1 is SGHAT and CDR2 FQNNGV. CDR3 protein: CASSLVGSTETQYF. In DNA form, the CDR3 reads TGTGCGAGCAGCTTAGTCGGGAGCACAGAAACGCAGTATTTT.